This T cell receptor beta chain appears in the sequencing data of a study of CD8 T cells in ankylosing spondylitis. Overall study findings and caveats: Reported data indicate significant enrichment of disease-linked clones within matched ankylosing spondylitis synovial fluid. Characteristic, it appeared, of ankylosing spondylitis blood was a TCR beta motif of roughly 8 highly homologous variants. Previously reported in reactive arthritis synovial fluid and blood were some of the motif variants.

Worth noting for this clonotype: Its antigen is undetermined.

The CDR3 consists of 16 residues. Germline V gives CDR1 SGDLS, CDR2 YYNGEE. The J segment lost 6 bases and the V segment lost 3 bases, leaving 3 bases of the junction unmatched. Quantitative 5'-RACE was performed with molecular barcodes, and it yielded the TCR beta libraries. From the 5' RACE reads, TCRdb called clonotypes with MiXCR, one entry per CDR3 protein. The profile shows 150,000 or so distinct CDR3 sequences, just over 9.5% of them singletons. The source of this sequence is a female donor with ankylosing spondylitis or in good health (not recorded which). Sequencing used blood, either unsorted or a sorted T cell fraction (not recorded which). The rearrangement joins TRBV9 to TRBJ2-2; 15 bases fit TRBD2. CDR3 nucleotides: TGTGCCAGCAGCGATGGGACTAGCGGGAGGCCCGGGGAGCTGTTTTTT. Amino acid sequence: CASSDGTSGRPGELFF.